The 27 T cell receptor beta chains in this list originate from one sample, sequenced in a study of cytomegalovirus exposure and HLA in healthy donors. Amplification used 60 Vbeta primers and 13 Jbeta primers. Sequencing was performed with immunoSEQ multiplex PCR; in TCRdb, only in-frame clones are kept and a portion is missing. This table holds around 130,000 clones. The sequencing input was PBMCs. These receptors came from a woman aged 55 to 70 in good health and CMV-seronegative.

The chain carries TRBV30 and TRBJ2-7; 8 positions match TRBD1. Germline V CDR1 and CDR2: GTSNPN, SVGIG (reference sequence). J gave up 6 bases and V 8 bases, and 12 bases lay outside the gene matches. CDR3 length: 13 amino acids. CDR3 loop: CALAGRGRREQYF. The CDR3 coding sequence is TGTGCCCTGGCCGGCAGGGGGCGCCGCGAGCAGTACTTC.

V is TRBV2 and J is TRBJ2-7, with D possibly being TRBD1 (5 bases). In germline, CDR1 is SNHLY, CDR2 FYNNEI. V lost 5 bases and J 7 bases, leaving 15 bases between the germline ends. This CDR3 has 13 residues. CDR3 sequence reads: CASSIAGLGEQYF. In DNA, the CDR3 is TGTGCCAGCAGTATAGCAGGGCTAGGGGAGCAGTACTTC.

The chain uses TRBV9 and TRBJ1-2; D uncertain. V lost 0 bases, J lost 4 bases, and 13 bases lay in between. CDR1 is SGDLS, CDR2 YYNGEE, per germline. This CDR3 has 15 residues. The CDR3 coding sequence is TGTGCCAGCAGCGTAGGAGTGGGAGTGGGCTATGGCTACACCTTC. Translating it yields CASSVGVGVGYGYTF. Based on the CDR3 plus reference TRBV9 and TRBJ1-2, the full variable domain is DSGVTQTPKHLITATGQRVTLRCSPRSGDLSVYWYQQSLDQGLQFLIQYYNGEERAKGNILERFSAQQFPDLHSELNLSSLELGDSALYFCASSVGVGVGYGYTFGSGTRLTVV.

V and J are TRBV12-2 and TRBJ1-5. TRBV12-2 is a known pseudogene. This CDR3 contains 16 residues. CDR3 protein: CASRFRGSYSNQPQHF. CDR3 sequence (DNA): TGTGCAAGTCGCTTTCGGGGATCCTATAGCAATCAGCCCCAGCATTTT.

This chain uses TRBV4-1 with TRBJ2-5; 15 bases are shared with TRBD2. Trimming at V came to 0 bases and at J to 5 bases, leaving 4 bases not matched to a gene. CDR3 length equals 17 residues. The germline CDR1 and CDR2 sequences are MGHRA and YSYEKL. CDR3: CASSQEGLAGGGETQYF. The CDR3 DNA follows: TGCGCCAGCAGCCAAGAAGGACTAGCGGGAGGGGGGGAGACCCAGTACTTC.

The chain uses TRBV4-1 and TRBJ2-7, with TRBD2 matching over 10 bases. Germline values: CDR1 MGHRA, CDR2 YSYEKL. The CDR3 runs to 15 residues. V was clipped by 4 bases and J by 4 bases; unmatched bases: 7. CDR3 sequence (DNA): TGCGCCAGCAGCCGTCGGGCTAGCGGGAGTTACGAGCAGTACTTC. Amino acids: CASSRRASGSYEQYF.

CDR3 residues: CASSLLAQGSGNTIYF. DNA for the CDR3: TGTGCCAGCAGCCTCCTCGCACAGGGATCTGGAAACACCATATATTTT. The rearrangement links TRBV27 to TRBJ1-3; D possibly corresponds to TRBD1 (6 bases). Germline CDR1 is MNHEY and CDR2 is SMNVEV (reference sequence). Trimming took 6 bases from V and 1 from J, leaving 16 bases between them. There are 16 residues in the CDR3.

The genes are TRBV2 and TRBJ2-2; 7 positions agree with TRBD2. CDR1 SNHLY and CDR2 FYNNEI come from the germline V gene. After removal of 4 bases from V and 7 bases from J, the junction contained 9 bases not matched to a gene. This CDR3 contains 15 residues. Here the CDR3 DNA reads TGTGCCAGCAGTGTCCCAGCGGGGAGAGACGGGGAGCTGTTTTTT. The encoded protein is CASSVPAGRDGELFF.

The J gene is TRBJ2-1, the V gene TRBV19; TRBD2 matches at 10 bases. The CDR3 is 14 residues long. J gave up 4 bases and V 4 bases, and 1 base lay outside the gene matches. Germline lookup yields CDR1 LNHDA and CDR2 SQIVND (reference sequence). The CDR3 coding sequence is TGTGCCAGTAGTAGGACTAGCGGATACAATGAGCAGTTCTTC. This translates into CASSRTSGYNEQFF.

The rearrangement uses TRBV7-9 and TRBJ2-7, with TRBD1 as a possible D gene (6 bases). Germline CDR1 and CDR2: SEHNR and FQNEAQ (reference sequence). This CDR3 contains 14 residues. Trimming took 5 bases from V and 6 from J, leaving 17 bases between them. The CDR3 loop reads CASSPVGASPEQYF. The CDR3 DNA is TGTGCCAGCAGCCCCGTGGGGGCATCTCCCGAGCAGTACTTC.

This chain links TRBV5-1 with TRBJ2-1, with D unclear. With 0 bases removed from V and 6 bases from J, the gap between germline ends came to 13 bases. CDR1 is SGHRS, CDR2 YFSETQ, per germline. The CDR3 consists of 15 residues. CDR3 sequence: CASSLAKTISNEQFF. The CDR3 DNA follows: TGCGCCAGCAGCTTGGCCAAAACTATTAGCAATGAGCAGTTCTTC.

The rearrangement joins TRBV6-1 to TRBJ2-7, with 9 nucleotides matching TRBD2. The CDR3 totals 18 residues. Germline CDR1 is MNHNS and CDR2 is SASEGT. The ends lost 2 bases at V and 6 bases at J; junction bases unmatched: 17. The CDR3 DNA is TGTGCCAGCAGTGAACGGGTTAGCGGGGGAACCGTGAAAGGCGAGCAGTACTTC. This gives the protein CASSERVSGGTVKGEQYF.

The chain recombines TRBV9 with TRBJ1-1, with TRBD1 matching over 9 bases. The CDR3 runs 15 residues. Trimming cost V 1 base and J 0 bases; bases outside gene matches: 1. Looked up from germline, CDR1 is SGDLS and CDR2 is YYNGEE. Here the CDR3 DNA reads TGTGCCAGCAGCGTAAGACAGGGGGTGAACACTGAAGCTTTCTTT. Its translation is CASSVRQGVNTEAFF.

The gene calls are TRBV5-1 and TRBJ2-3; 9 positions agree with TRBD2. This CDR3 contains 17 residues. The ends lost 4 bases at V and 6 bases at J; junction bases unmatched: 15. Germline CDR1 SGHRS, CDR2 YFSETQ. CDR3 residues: CASSGAASGVMVDTQYF. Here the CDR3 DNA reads TGCGCCAGCAGCGGGGCGGCTAGCGGGGTTATGGTGGATACGCAGTATTTT.

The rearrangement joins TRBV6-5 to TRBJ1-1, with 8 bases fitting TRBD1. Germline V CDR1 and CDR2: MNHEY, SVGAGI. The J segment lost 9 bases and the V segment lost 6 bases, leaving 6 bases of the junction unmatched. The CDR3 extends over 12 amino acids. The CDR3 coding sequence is TGTGCCAGCAGCTCCCGACAGGGGAAAGCTTTCTTT. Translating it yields CASSSRQGKAFF.

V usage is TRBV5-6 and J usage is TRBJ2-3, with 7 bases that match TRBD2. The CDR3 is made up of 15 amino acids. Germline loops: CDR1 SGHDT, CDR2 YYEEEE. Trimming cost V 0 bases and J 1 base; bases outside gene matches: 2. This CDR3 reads CASSLVAGGTDTQYF. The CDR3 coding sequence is TGTGCCAGCAGCTTGGTTGCGGGAGGCACAGATACGCAGTATTTT.

In DNA form, the CDR3 reads TGTGCCAGCACCGAGGGGGGGCACGCGGAGACCCAGTACTTC. Residues: CASTEGGHAETQYF. V and J are TRBV6-1 and TRBJ2-5; tentatively, D is TRBD2 (7 bases). The CDR3 is 14 amino acids. The V gene's germline CDR1 is MNHNS and CDR2 SASEGT. V lost 7 bases to trimming and J lost 5 bases, with 17 bases between them.

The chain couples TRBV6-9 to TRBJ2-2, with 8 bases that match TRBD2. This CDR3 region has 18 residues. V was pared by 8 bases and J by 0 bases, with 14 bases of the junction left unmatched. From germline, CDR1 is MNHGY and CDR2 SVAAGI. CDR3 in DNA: TGTGCCAGCTTTGACCGCCTCGGGGGGGAAACGAACACCGGGGAGCTGTTTTTT. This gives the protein CASFDRLGGETNTGELFF.

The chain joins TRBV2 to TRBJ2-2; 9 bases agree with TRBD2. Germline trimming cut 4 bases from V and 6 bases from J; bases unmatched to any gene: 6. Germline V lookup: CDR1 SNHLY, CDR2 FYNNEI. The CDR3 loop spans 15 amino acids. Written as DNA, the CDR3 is TGTGCCAGCAGTGTGAGTAGCGGGAGAGCCGGGGAGCTGTTTTTT. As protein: CASSVSSGRAGELFF.

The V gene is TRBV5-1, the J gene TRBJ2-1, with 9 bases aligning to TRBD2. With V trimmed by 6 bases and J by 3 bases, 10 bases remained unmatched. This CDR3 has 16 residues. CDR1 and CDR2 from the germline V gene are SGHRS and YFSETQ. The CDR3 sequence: CASKPGLANNYNEQFF. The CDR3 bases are TGCGCCAGCAAACCGGGACTAGCAAATAACTACAATGAGCAGTTCTTC.

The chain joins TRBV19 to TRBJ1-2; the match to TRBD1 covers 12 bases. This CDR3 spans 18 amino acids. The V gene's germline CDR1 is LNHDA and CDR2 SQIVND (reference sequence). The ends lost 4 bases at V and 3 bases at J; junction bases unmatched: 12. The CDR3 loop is CASSKFTGTGGADYGYTF. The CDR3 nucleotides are TGTGCCAGTAGTAAATTCACCGGGACAGGGGGCGCTGACTATGGCTACACCTTC.

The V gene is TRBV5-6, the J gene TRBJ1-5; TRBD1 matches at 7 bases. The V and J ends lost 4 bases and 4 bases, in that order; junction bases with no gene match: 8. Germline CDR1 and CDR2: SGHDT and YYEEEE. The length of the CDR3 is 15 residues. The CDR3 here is CASSLIDRANQPQHF. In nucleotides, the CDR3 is TGTGCCAGCAGCCTCATCGACAGGGCGAATCAGCCCCAGCATTTT.

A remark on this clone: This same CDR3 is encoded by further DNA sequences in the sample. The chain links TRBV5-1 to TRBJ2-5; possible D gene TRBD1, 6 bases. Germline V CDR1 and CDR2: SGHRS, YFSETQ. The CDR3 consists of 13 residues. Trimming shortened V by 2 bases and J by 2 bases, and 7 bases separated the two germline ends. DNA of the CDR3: TGCGCCAGCAGCTTAGGACAGCAAGAGACCCAGTACTTC. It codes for CASSLGQQETQYF.

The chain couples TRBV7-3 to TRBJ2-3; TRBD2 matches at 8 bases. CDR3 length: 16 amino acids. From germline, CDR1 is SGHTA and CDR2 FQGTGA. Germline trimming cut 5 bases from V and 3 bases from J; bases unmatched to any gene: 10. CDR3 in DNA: TGTGCCAGCAGCCCCCATACGGGAGGGCCGACAGATACGCAGTATTTT. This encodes CASSPHTGGPTDTQYF.

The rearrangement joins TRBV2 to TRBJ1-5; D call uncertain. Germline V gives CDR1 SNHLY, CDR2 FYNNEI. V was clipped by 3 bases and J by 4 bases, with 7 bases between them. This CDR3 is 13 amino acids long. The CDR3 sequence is CASSDGWNQPQHF. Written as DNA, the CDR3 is TGTGCCAGCAGTGACGGGTGGAATCAGCCCCAGCATTTT.

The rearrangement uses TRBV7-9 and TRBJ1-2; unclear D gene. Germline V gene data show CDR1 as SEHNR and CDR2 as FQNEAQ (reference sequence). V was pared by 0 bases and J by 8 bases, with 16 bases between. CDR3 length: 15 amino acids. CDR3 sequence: CASSLAGSGGAGYTF. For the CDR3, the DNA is TGTGCCAGCAGCTTAGCCGGAAGCGGAGGAGCCGGCTACACCTTC. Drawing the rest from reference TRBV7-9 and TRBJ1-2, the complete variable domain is DTGVSQNPRHKITKRGQNVTFRCDPISEHNRLYWYRQTLGQGPEFLTYFQNEAQLEKSRLLSDRFSAERPKGSFSTLEIQRTEQGDSAMYLCASSLAGSGGAGYTFGSGTRLTVV.

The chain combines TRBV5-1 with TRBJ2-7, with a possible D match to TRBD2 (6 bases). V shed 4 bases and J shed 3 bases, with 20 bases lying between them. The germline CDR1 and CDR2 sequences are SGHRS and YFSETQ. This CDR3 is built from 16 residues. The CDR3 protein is CASSPGRRQGGYEQYF. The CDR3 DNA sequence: TGCGCCAGCAGCCCCGGCCGTCGGCAGGGAGGCTACGAGCAGTACTTC.